One and the same sample provided the 25 T cell receptor beta chains below, sequenced in a study of response to subunit inactivated influenza vaccine. TCRdb reprocessed the RT-PCR reads with MiXCR, giving one entry per CDR3 protein. The sample lists 200,000 to 300,000 distinct CDR3 sequences; roughly an eighth were seen once. This sample comprised non-naive T cells sorted from PBMCs, obtained approximately 15 days before vaccination. Receptors originate from a man in his fifties who received an inactivated influenza vaccine.

This clonotype was detected a few times. The chain recombines TRBV2 with TRBJ1-3; possible D gene TRBD1, 5 bases. V was trimmed by 11 bases and J by 1 base, leaving 9 bases between them. Germline CDR1 is SNHLY and CDR2 is FYNNEI. The CDR3 totals 12 residues. The CDR3 coding sequence is TGTGCCGGGTCAGGGTCTGGAAACACCATATATTTT. It is translated as CAGSGSGNTIYF.

The table lists this clonotype with many counts. This chain uses TRBV12-3 or TRBV12-4 with TRBJ2-7, with D possibly being TRBD1 or TRBD2 (5 bases each). V was cut by 5 bases and J by 0 bases, with 11 bases left in between. This CDR3 comprises 14 residues. The CDR3 reads CASSLQGRSYEQYF. The CDR3 coding sequence is TGTGCCAGCAGTCTTCAGGGACGCTCCTACGAGCAGTACTTC.

This clonotype was observed a few times. This chain connects TRBV2 to TRBJ1-1, with D unclear. Trimming pared 8 bases from V and 0 bases from J, leaving 7 bases between. This CDR3 spans 12 amino acids. The germline V gene encodes CDR1 SNHLY and CDR2 FYNNEI. The chain's CDR3 is CASGLMNTEAFF. The CDR3 region has the DNA TGTGCCAGCGGCCTGATGAACACTGAAGCTTTCTTT.

This clonotype showed up just a few times. V gene TRBV7-9 combines with J gene TRBJ1-4; the D gene is possibly TRBD1 (5 bases). V was shortened by 5 bases and J by 4 bases, with 11 bases between the two germline ends. Germline CDR1 SEHNR, CDR2 FQNEAQ (reference sequence). The CDR3 length is 14 residues. In nucleotides, the CDR3 is TGTGCCAGCAGCCCCCGGGGGAATAATGAAAAACTGTTTTTT. Its protein is CASSPRGNNEKLFF.

The V gene is TRBV4-1, the J gene TRBJ1-1; 8 bases are a match to TRBD1. Per the germline V gene, CDR1 is MGHRA and CDR2 is YSYEKL. V lost 2 bases to trimming and J lost 4 bases; unmatched junction nucleotides: 6. The CDR3 runs to 15 residues. DNA of the CDR3: TGCGCCAGCAGCCAATCGACAGGGGTGGGCACTGAAGCTTTCTTT. Translated: CASSQSTGVGTEAFF.

The sample holds a few counts of this clonotype. The chain employs TRBV20-1 and TRBJ1-1, with no clear D. The CDR3 runs to 12 residues. Germline CDR1 reads DFQATT; CDR2 reads SNEGSKA (reference sequence). V lost 1 base to trimming and J lost 6 bases, with 9 bases between them. In DNA form, the CDR3 reads TGCAGTGCTAGAGTTGGAGGCTCTGAAGCTTTCTTT. It encodes CSARVGGSEAFF.

This clonotype has more than one count but fewer than ten. The chain combines TRBV27 with TRBJ1-6, with 11 bases identical to TRBD1. Germline V gives CDR1 MNHEY, CDR2 SMNVEV (reference sequence). Trimming cost V 4 bases and J 8 bases; bases outside gene matches: 4. The CDR3 extends over 15 amino acids. The CDR3 DNA reads as TGTGCCAGCAGTTCCGGACAGGGGGCGTATTCACCCCTCCACTTT. Amino acid sequence: CASSSGQGAYSPLHF.

The rearrangement uses TRBV18 and TRBJ1-5; D gene uncertain. The CDR3 runs to 13 residues. V lost 3 bases and J 5 bases, leaving 8 bases between the germline ends. Germline V gene data show CDR1 as KGHSH and CDR2 as LQKENI. The DNA of the CDR3 is TGTGCCAGCTCACCGATCTGGGATCAGCCCCAGCATTTT. Translation: CASSPIWDQPQHF.

The V gene is TRBV5-1, the J gene TRBJ2-3; D perhaps matches TRBD1 (6 bases). V lost 0 bases to trimming and J lost 4 bases, with 15 bases between them. Looked up from germline, CDR1 is SGHRS and CDR2 is YFSETQ. This CDR3 region has 16 residues. The CDR3 DNA follows: TGCGCCAGCAGCTTGGAAGGCCGGACAGTCCCAGATACGCAGTATTTT. It codes for CASSLEGRTVPDTQYF.

This clonotype occurred many times. The V gene is TRBV28, the J gene TRBJ1-5; a possible D gene is TRBD1 (5 bases). Germline CDR1 and CDR2: MDHEN and SYDVKM. The V end lost 11 bases, the J end lost 4 bases, and 15 bases lay between the germline ends. This CDR3 spans 13 amino acids. The CDR3 spells CAHSETANQPQHF. DNA for the CDR3: TGTGCCCACTCAGAGACAGCTAATCAGCCCCAGCATTTT. Complete variable domain (other parts from reference TRBV28 and TRBJ1-5): DVKVTQSSRYLVKRTGEKVFLECVQDMDHENMFWYRQDPGLGLRLIYFSYDVKMKEKGDIPEGYSVSREKKERFSLILESASTNQTSMYLCAHSETANQPQHFGDGTRLSIL.

This clonotype showed up just a few times. The chain uses TRBV24-1 and TRBJ1-2; D not certain. With 5 bases removed from V and 7 bases from J, the gap between germline ends came to 16 bases. The CDR3 is made up of 14 amino acids. In germline, CDR1 is KGHDR, CDR2 SFDVKD. The chain's CDR3 is CATSGYPGSFGYTF. The CDR3 nucleotides read TGTGCCACCAGTGGGTATCCAGGATCGTTTGGCTACACCTTC.

This sequence joins TRBV20-1 and TRBJ2-1, with TRBD1 as a possible D gene (6 bases). The CDR3 is 16 residues long. Germline CDR1 DFQATT, CDR2 SNEGSKA (reference sequence). Between the trimmed V and J ends, which lost 3 bases and 0 bases, there was a span of 15 bases. This CDR3 is CSASGEGVGSYNEQFF. DNA of the CDR3: TGCAGTGCTAGTGGAGAGGGGGTCGGCTCCTACAATGAGCAGTTCTTC.

This clonotype was detected a few times. This rearrangement joins TRBV7-2 to TRBJ1-6; 11 nucleotides align to TRBD1. The CDR3 loop spans 16 amino acids. CDR1 SGHTA and CDR2 FQGNSA come from the germline V gene. The V gene end was trimmed by 1 base and the J gene end by 9 bases; junction bases not matched to a gene: 5. The CDR3 loop is CASSLDGQGARSPLHF. DNA of the CDR3: TGTGCCAGCAGCTTAGACGGACAGGGGGCTCGTTCACCCCTCCACTTT.

As DNA, the CDR3 is TGTGCCAGCAGCCCGACAGGAAACACCATATATTTT. It encodes CASSPTGNTIYF. This chain joins TRBV7-9 and TRBJ1-3; unclear D gene. Trimming removed 5 bases at V and 4 bases at J, with 6 bases between. The CDR3 has 12 residues. From germline, CDR1 is SEHNR and CDR2 FQNEAQ (reference sequence).

This chain joins TRBV5-5 and TRBJ2-7; D remains unclear. The germline V and J ends were trimmed by 4 bases and 4 bases, with 15 bases remaining between them. There are 14 residues in the CDR3. The V gene's germline CDR1 is SGHKS and CDR2 YYEKEE (reference sequence). The CDR3, as DNA: TGTGCCAGCAGCGGAGCCTCGACACCGTACGAGCAGTACTTC. It codes for CASSGASTPYEQYF.

The rearrangement uses TRBV6-2 or TRBV6-3 and TRBJ2-1, with a possible D match to TRBD2 (5 bases). Per germline, CDR1 MNHEY and CDR2 SVGEGT. Trimming shortened V by 5 bases and J by 9 bases, and 8 bases separated the two germline ends. The CDR3 is made up of 11 amino acids. The CDR3: CASSRGVEQFF. The CDR3 DNA is TGTGCCAGCAGTCGGGGAGTTGAGCAGTTCTTC.

This clonotype was seen a few times. V gene TRBV28 combines with J gene TRBJ2-7; D might be TRBD2 (6 bases). V was cut by 7 bases and J by 2 bases, with 21 bases left in between. From germline, CDR1 is MDHEN and CDR2 SYDVKM. CDR3 length: 16 residues. CDR3 coding DNA: TGTGCCAGCACTAAAGCCGGCGGGGCCGGAACCTACGAGCAGTACTTC. Protein: CASTKAGGAGTYEQYF.

The V gene is TRBV4-3, the J gene TRBJ2-2; 15 bases line up with TRBD2. The CDR3 sequence is 17 residues long. The V and J ends lost 4 bases and 6 bases, in that order; junction bases with no gene match: 6. Germline V lookup: CDR1 LGHNA, CDR2 YSLEER. CDR3 residues: CASSLSGLAGGSGELFF. The DNA for the CDR3 is TGCGCCAGCAGCCTTAGCGGACTAGCGGGAGGGTCCGGGGAGCTGTTTTTT.

V and J are TRBV7-3 and TRBJ2-1, with 8 nucleotides matching TRBD2. CDR1 is SGHTA and CDR2 is FQGTGA in the germline V gene. This CDR3 spans 15 amino acids. V dropped 5 bases and J dropped 3; count of bases not matched to a gene: 6. CDR3 amino acids: CASSTSGGGYNEQFF. CDR3 sequence (DNA): TGTGCCAGCAGCACGAGCGGGGGTGGCTACAATGAGCAGTTCTTC.

This clonotype was recorded a few times. This chain uses TRBV7-9 with TRBJ2-5; a possible D gene is TRBD1 (5 bases). Germline V CDR1 and CDR2: SEHNR, FQNEAQ (reference sequence). Trimming pared 1 base from V and 1 base from J, leaving 7 bases between. The CDR3 contains 14 residues. CDR3 sequence reads: CASSLVQGQETQYF. CDR3 nucleotides: TGTGCCAGCAGCTTAGTGCAGGGCCAAGAGACCCAGTACTTC. Variable domain in full (rest from reference TRBV7-9 and TRBJ2-5): DTGVSQNPRHKITKRGQNVTFRCDPISEHNRLYWYRQTLGQGPEFLTYFQNEAQLEKSRLLSDRFSAERPKGSFSTLEIQRTEQGDSAMYLCASSLVQGQETQYFGPGTRLLVL.

This clonotype was recorded many times. This chain connects TRBV3-2 to TRBJ2-3. TRBV3-2 is a pseudogene. This CDR3 has 13 residues. CDR3: CASSLPSTDTQYF. CDR3 sequence (DNA): TGTGCCAGCAGCCTACCTAGCACAGATACGCAGTATTTT.

The chain joins TRBV10-3 to TRBJ2-3; tentative D call: TRBD2 (6 bases). CDR3 length equals 13 residues. CDR1 and CDR2 from the germline V gene are ENHRY and SYGVKD. Trimming left V 0 bases short and J 7 bases short, with 8 bases between. CDR3 residues: CAISESTRHTQYF. CDR3 nucleotides: TGTGCCATCAGTGAGTCGACTAGGCATACGCAGTATTTT.

In its sample, this clonotype was seen a few times. An end of the junction differs from the germline gene, which may be a read error. The chain links TRBV9 to TRBJ1-1; the D gene is possibly TRBD1 (5 bases). This CDR3 contains 12 residues. CDR1 and CDR2 from the germline V gene are SGDLS and YYNGEE. The CDR3 region has the DNA TGTGCCAGCAGCCCCCTGGACACGGAAGCTTTCTTT. Encoded protein: CASSPLDTEAFF. Drawing the rest from reference TRBV9 and TRBJ1-1, the complete variable domain is DSGVTQTPKHLITATGQRVTLRCSPRSGDLSVYWYQQSLDQGLQFLIQYYNGEERAKGNILERFSAQQFPDLHSELNLSSLELGDSALYFCASSPLDTEAFFGQGTRLTVV.

This clonotype showed up many times. The chain joins TRBV10-2 to TRBJ2-7; tentatively, D is TRBD1 (5 bases). Deletions cut 3 bases from V and 4 bases from J, with 13 bases between. This CDR3 contains 14 residues. Looked up from germline, CDR1 is WSHSY and CDR2 is SAAADI. CDR3 coding DNA: TGCGCCAGCAGTGACCCCGGACATTTATACGAGCAGTACTTC. Translating it yields CASSDPGHLYEQYF.

The rearrangement joins TRBV27 to TRBJ2-7; perhaps TRBD1 as D (6 bases). Germline V gene sequence: CDR1 MNHEY, CDR2 SMNVEV (reference sequence). The CDR3 contains 16 residues. V gave up 0 bases and J gave up 2 bases, with 14 bases separating them. The CDR3 reads CASSLSETGVPYEQYF. The CDR3 DNA reads TGTGCCAGCAGTTTATCAGAGACAGGAGTACCCTACGAGCAGTACTTC.